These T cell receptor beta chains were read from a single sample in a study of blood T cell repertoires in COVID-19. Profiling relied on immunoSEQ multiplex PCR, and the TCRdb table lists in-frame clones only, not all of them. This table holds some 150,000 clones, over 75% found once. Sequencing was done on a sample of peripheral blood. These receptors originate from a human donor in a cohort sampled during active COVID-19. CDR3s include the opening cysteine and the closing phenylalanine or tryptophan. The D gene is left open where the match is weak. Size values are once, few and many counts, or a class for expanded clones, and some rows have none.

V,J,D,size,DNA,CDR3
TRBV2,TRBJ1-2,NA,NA,TGTGCCAGCAGTGAAGAAGTAGACAGCATGCGGAACACCTTC,CASSEEVDSMRNTF
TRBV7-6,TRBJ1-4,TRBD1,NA,TGTGCTAGCAGCCCGACAGGGGGTAATGAAAAACTGTTTTTT,CASSPTGGNEKLFF
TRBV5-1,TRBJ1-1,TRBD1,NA,TGCGCCAGCAGCCGACAGGGGAACACTGAAGCTTTCTTT,CASSRQGNTEAFF
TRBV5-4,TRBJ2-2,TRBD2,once,TGTGCCAGCAGCTTCGACCTAGCGGCTGAGCTCTCCGGGGAGCTGTTTTTT,CASSFDLAAELSGELFF
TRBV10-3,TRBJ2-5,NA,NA,TGTGCCATCAGTCGGGAAAGGAAAGAGACCCAGTACTTC,CAISRERKETQYF
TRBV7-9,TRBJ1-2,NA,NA,TGTGCCAGCAGCTTAGTTGCGGGCAGCTACTATGGCTACACCTTC,CASSLVAGSYYGYTF
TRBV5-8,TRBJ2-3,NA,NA,TGTGCCAGCCGCCACAGGGTCCCCACAGATACGCAGTATTTT,CASRHRVPTDTQYF
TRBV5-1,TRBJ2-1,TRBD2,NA,TGCGCCAGCAGCGCGACTAGCGGGAGTACGAATGAGCAGTTCTTC,CASSATSGSTNEQFF
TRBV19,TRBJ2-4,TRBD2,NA,TGTGCCAGTAGTACGGGACTAGCGGGAGTTTTAGGCATTCAGTACTTC,CASSTGLAGVLGIQYF
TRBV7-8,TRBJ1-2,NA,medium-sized,TGTGCCAGCAGCTTAGTTGAGCTCTATGGCTACACCTTC,CASSLVELYGYTF
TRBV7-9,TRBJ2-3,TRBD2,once,TGTGCCAGCAGCTTGGGACTAGAAACAGATACGCAGTATTTT,CASSLGLETDTQYF
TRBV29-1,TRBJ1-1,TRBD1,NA,TGCAGCGCCTGGGACAGGGAGGGCACTGAAGCTTTCTTT,CSAWDREGTEAFF
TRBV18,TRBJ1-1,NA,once,TGTGCCAGCTCCCCGGGACAGAACACTGAAGCTTTCTTT,CASSPGQNTEAFF
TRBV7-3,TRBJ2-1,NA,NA,TGTGCCAGCAGCTTAACGAACAGCGGGTTTAATGAGCAGTTCTTC,CASSLTNSGFNEQFF
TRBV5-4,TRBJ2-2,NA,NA,TGTGCCAGCAGCTCCGGGAGTAAGGCCGGGGAGCTGTTTTTT,CASSSGSKAGELFF
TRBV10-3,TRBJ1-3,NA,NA,TGTGCCATCAGTGAGTCGCGACAAAGTGGAAACACCATATATTTT,CAISESRQSGNTIYF
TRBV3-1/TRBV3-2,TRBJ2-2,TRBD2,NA,TGTGCCAGCAGTGGACTAGCGTACACCGGGGAGCTGTTTTTT,CASSGLAYTGELFF
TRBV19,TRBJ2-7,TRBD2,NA,TGTGCCAGTAGTGTGGGGACTAGCGGGAGGAACGAGCAGTACTTC,CASSVGTSGRNEQYF
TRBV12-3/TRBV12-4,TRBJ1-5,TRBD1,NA,TGTGCCAGCAGTTTTCAGGGGGGAAGGCCCCAGCATTTT,CASSFQGGRPQHF
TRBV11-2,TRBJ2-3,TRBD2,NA,TGTGCCAGCAGCTTGGGACTAGTAACAGATACGCAGTATTTT,CASSLGLVTDTQYF
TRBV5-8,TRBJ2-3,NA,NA,TGTGCCAGCAGCTTGGATGGGGCCGCCATCCCGACTACGCAGTATTTT,CASSLDGAAIPTTQYF
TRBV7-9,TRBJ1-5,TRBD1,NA,TGTGCCAGCAGCACCCCCACCGGGACAGGAGGCAATCAGCCCCAGCATTTT,CASSTPTGTGGNQPQHF
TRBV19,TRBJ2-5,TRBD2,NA,TGTGCCAGTAGCAGAGGCGGACTAGCGGGTTTGGAGACCCAGTACTTC,CASSRGGLAGLETQYF
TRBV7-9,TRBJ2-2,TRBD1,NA,TGTGCCAGCAGCTTGACAGGGCCCGGGGAGCTGTTTTTT,CASSLTGPGELFF
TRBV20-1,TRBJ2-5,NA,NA,TGCAGCTTGGAGACCCAGTACTTC,CSLETQYF
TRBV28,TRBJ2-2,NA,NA,TGTGCCAGCAGTTTAGGGACTCCCGGGGAGCTGTTTTTT,CASSLGTPGELFF
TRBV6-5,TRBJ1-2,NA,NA,TGTGCCAGCAGTTACCGTAGGGGATCTAGGGGCTACACCTTC,CASSYRRGSRGYTF
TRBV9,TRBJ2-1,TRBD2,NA,TGTGCCAGCAGCGCGGGACTAGGGCCCTACAATGAGCAGTTCTTC,CASSAGLGPYNEQFF
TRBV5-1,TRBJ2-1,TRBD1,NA,TGCGCCAGCGCCGGGACAGGGTGGCACAATGAGCAGTTCTTC,CASAGTGWHNEQFF
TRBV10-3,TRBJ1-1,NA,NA,TGTGCCATCAGCCCGGACAGATTGGACGGTACTGAAGCTTTCTTT,CAISPDRLDGTEAFF
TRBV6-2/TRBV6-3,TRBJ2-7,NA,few,TGTGCCAGCAGTTACTCATGGGAGGTGGGTTACGAGCAGTACTTC,CASSYSWEVGYEQYF
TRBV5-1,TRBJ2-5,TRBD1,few,TGCGCCAGCAGCGCCGGACAGGGCCCCAGGGGAGAGACCCAGTACTTC,CASSAGQGPRGETQYF
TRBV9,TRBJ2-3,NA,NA,TGTGCCAGCAGCGTAGGGGTGTGGGGGCAGGGAGATACGCAGTATTTT,CASSVGVWGQGDTQYF
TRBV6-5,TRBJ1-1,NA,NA,TGTGCCAGCAGTTACTCGCAGGCCAGGGGGAACACTGAAGCTTTCTTT,CASSYSQARGNTEAFF
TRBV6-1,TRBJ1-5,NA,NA,TGTGCCAGCAGTGAATTTTTGCAGGCAGGGAGCAATCAGCCCCAGCATTTT,CASSEFLQAGSNQPQHF
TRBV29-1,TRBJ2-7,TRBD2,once,TGCAGCGTTTCCGGGACTAGCGGGTACGAGCAGTACTTC,CSVSGTSGYEQYF
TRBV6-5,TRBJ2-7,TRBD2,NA,TGTGCCAGCAGGGAGCTAGCGGGGTTCTACGAGCAGTACTTC,CASRELAGFYEQYF
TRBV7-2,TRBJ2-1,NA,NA,TGTGCCAGCAGTAGGTGGGGCAGTGGGTCGGATGAGCAGTTCTTC,CASSRWGSGSDEQFF
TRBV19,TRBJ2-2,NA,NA,TGTGCCAGTATCCCCAGGGTAACTACCGGGGAGCTGTTTTTT,CASIPRVTTGELFF
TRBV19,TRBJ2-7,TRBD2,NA,TGTGCCAGTAGTAAAGCGGGAGGGCCGGGCGAGCAGTACTTC,CASSKAGGPGEQYF
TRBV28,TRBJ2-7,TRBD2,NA,TGTGCCAGCTTCCCGTGGAGCGGGGGCTCCTACGAGCAGTACTTC,CASFPWSGGSYEQYF
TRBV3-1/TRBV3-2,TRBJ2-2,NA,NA,TGTGCCAGCAGCCAAACAGACACCGGGGAGCTGTTTTTT,CASSQTDTGELFF
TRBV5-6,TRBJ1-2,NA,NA,TGTGCCAGCAGCCAGGGTGGATACTATGGCTACACCTTC,CASSQGGYYGYTF
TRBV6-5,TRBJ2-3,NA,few,TGTGCCAGCAGTACCGACAGGAGAACCACAGATACGCAGTATTTT,CASSTDRRTTDTQYF
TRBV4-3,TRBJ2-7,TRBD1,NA,TGCGCCAGGAGGAAGGGGGCTAACCGGTCGCACTTC,CARRKGANRSHF
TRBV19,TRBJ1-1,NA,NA,TGTGCCAGTAGTACCCGGACAGCGAACACTGAAGCTTTCTTT,CASSTRTANTEAFF
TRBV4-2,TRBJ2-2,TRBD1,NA,TGTGCCAGCAGCCAAGATGCGGACAGGGAAACCGGGGAGCTGTTTTTT,CASSQDADRETGELFF
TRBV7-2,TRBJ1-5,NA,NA,TGTGCCAGCAGCTTAGACAGGGCAAATCAGCCCCAGCATTTT,CASSLDRANQPQHF
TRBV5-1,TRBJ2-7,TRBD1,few,TGCGCCAGCAGCCCCGGCCTGACAGGGTCGTTCACCTACGAGCAGTACTTC,CASSPGLTGSFTYEQYF
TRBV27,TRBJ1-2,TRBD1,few,TGTGCCAGCAGTTTATCGGTGACAGGGGGACGGGGCTACACCTTC,CASSLSVTGGRGYTF
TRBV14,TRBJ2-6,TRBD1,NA,TGTGCCAGCAGTCACGGCCGGGACAGGGTGAGCTCTGGGGCCAACGTCCTGACTTTC,CASSHGRDRVSSGANVLTF
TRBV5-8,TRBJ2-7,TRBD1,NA,TGTGCCAGCAGCACAGGAACAGGGGAAGTCTCCTACGAGCAGTACTTC,CASSTGTGEVSYEQYF
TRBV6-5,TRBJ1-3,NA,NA,TGTGCCAGCACAAACCAGGGGAGCTCTGGAAACACCATATATTTT,CASTNQGSSGNTIYF
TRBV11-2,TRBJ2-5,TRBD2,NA,TGTGCCAGCAGGGGACTAGCGGCGCAAGAGACCCAGTACTTC,CASRGLAAQETQYF
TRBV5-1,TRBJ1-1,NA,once,TGCGCCAGCAGCTTGGTAGGCGGGGTGAACACTGAAGCTTTCTTT,CASSLVGGVNTEAFF
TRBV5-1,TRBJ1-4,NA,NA,TGCGCCAGCAGCTTGAGGGAGGGCGGTGAAAAACTGTTTTTT,CASSLREGGEKLFF
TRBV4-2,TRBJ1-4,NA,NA,TGTGCCAGCAGCCAAGAGGAGGGTATAAATGAAAAACTGTTTTTT,CASSQEEGINEKLFF